The 10 T cell receptor beta chains listed next were all sequenced from one sample in a study of blood T cell repertoires in COVID-19. Data came from immunoSEQ multiplex PCR; TCRdb stores just in-frame clones and leaves some out. The sample comprises 100,000 to 150,000 clones, around nine tenths of which are singletons, and about 4.5% rests with the top ten. Sequencing was performed on peripheral blood. Receptors were obtained from a man in his fifties or sixties with COVID-19, enrolled during active disease.

This chain joins TRBV7-2 and TRBJ2-7, with 7 bases identical to TRBD2. Germline V gives CDR1 SGHTA, CDR2 FQGNSA. V shed 6 bases and J 2 bases; nucleotides not matched to a gene: 10. This CDR3 comprises 15 residues. CDR3 coding DNA: TGTGCCAGCAGTCTTGGGGGAGGGGTAACCTACGAGCAGTACTTC. Protein sequence: CASSLGGGVTYEQYF.

The chain uses TRBV7-9 and TRBJ1-5; the D gene is possibly TRBD1 (5 bases). V gave up 2 bases and J gave up 2 bases, with 7 bases separating them. Per the germline V gene, CDR1 is SEHNR and CDR2 is FQNEAQ (reference sequence). The CDR3 covers 14 residues. DNA of the CDR3: TGTGCCAGCAGCTTAAAAGGGGGCAATCAGCCCCAGCATTTT. Encoded protein: CASSLKGGNQPQHF. The whole variable domain, remainder taken from reference TRBV7-9 and TRBJ1-5, is DTGVSQNPRHKITKRGQNVTFRCDPISEHNRLYWYRQTLGQGPEFLTYFQNEAQLEKSRLLSDRFSAERPKGSFSTLEIQRTEQGDSAMYLCASSLKGGNQPQHFGDGTRLSIL.

V gene TRBV5-1 combines with J gene TRBJ1-1; TRBD1 might be the D (6 bases). Germline CDR1 reads SGHRS; CDR2 reads YFSETQ. V was cut by 3 bases and J by 1 base, with 25 bases left in between. The CDR3 is 19 residues long. DNA for the CDR3: TGCGCCAGCAGCTCCTACGGGTGGGGGCGGATTAGTGGGAACACTGAAGCTTTCTTT. Its protein is CASSSYGWGRISGNTEAFF.

In this sample, this clone turned up a few times. This chain connects TRBV6-1 to TRBJ1-6; a possible D gene is TRBD1 (5 bases). V was clipped by 1 base and J by 8 bases, with 9 bases between them. The CDR3 totals 14 residues. Germline CDR1 reads MNHNS; CDR2 reads SASEGT. The CDR3 sequence: CASSEGVRDSPLHF. The CDR3 DNA follows: TGTGCCAGCAGTGAAGGCGTCAGGGATTCACCCCTCCACTTT.

V and J are TRBV19 and TRBJ2-3; 8 bases match TRBD2. The V gene end was trimmed by 5 bases and the J gene end by 3 bases; junction bases not matched to a gene: 4. The CDR3 is 14 residues long. Germline lookup yields CDR1 LNHDA and CDR2 SQIVND (reference sequence). The CDR3 DNA is TGTGCCAGTAGTGCCGGACTAGCAACAGATACGCAGTATTTT. This encodes CASSAGLATDTQYF.

This sequence joins TRBV5-1 and TRBJ1-1, with D possibly being TRBD1 (6 bases). The CDR3 has 13 amino acids. The V and J ends lost 4 bases and 10 bases respectively, with 17 bases between them. Germline V gene sequence: CDR1 SGHRS, CDR2 YFSETQ. The CDR3 nucleotides are TGCGCCAGCAGCGCTACAGGGATTCCGCCAGCTTTCTTT. This sequence encodes CASSATGIPPAFF.

The V gene is TRBV5-5, the J gene TRBJ2-3; the match to TRBD2 covers 12 bases. The CDR3 contains 15 residues. In germline, CDR1 is SGHKS, CDR2 YYEKEE (reference sequence). V lost 4 bases and J lost 4; bases outside the gene matches: 4. CDR3 loop: CASSLAGGQADTQYF. The CDR3 region has the DNA TGTGCCAGCAGCCTAGCGGGGGGGCAAGCAGATACGCAGTATTTT.

The V and J genes are TRBV6-5 and TRBJ2-1, with TRBD1 matching 8 bases. The germline V gene has CDR1 MNHEY and CDR2 SVGAGI. The J segment lost 13 bases and the V segment lost 7 bases, leaving 12 bases of the junction unmatched. CDR3 length: 13 residues. The CDR3 DNA reads as TGTGCCAGCACCCCAGGGGGCCTTTTTATTCAGTTCTTC. Residues: CASTPGGLFIQFF.

The chain employs TRBV2 and TRBJ1-2, with D tentatively TRBD1 (6 bases). The V end was cut by 9 bases, the J end by 7 bases, with 15 bases between. Germline V gene data show CDR1 as SNHLY and CDR2 as FYNNEI. The CDR3 extends over 12 amino acids. This CDR3 reads CASYRDRGGYTF. CDR3 DNA sequence: TGTGCCAGTTACAGGGACCGCGGTGGCTACACCTTC.

The chain carries TRBV7-2 and TRBJ2-7, with D possibly TRBD1 on 6 matching bases. V lost 8 bases and J lost 0, with 17 bases in between. This CDR3 is built from 15 residues. Germline CDR1 and CDR2: SGHTA and FQGNSA. CDR3 sequence: CASSLIRDTSYEQYF. The CDR3 coding sequence is TGTGCCAGCTCCCTTATCCGGGACACCTCCTACGAGCAGTACTTC.